Presented here are 19 T cell receptor beta chains from one specimen sequenced in a study of cytomegalovirus exposure and HLA in healthy donors. Amplification used 60 Vbeta primers and 13 Jbeta primers. TCRdb keeps only in-frame clones here, not all; method: immunoSEQ multiplex PCR. With some 64,000 clones in the sample, the ten largest clones hold about 1.8%. Sequenced: PBMCs. Receptors were obtained from a woman in her 30s in good health and CMV-seronegative.

This chain links TRBV9 with TRBJ2-7; a weak D match, TRBD1 (6 bases). Germline V gene data show CDR1 as SGDLS and CDR2 as YYNGEE. CDR3 size: 14 residues. V shed 0 bases and J shed 0 bases, with 7 bases lying between them. CDR3 sequence: CASSVAGHSYEQYF. The CDR3 nucleotides read TGTGCCAGCAGCGTAGCGGGACACTCCTACGAGCAGTACTTC.

The chain carries TRBV28 and TRBJ1-1; D unresolved. Germline values: CDR1 MDHEN, CDR2 SYDVKM. The CDR3 consists of 14 residues. Trimming took off 2 bases at V and 1 base at J, with 8 bases between the two ends. The CDR3, as DNA: TGTGCCAGCAGTTTAAGACTTACGAACACTGAAGCTTTCTTT. The encoded protein is CASSLRLTNTEAFF.

V and J are TRBV27 and TRBJ2-7, with no clear D. This CDR3 has 11 residues. CDR1 is MNHEY and CDR2 is SMNVEV in the germline V gene (reference sequence). V lost 5 bases and J 2 bases, leaving 4 bases between the germline ends. CDR3 protein: CASSIAYEQYF. For the CDR3, the DNA is TGTGCCAGCAGTATCGCCTACGAGCAGTACTTC.

CDR3 amino acids: CASSAPFGQGDGYTF. In DNA, the CDR3 is TGTGCCAGCAGTGCTCCTTTTGGACAGGGTGATGGCTACACCTTC. The rearrangement links TRBV28 to TRBJ1-2; 8 nucleotides align to TRBD1. The CDR3 loop spans 15 amino acids. V lost 5 bases and J lost 6; bases outside the gene matches: 11. Germline V gives CDR1 MDHEN, CDR2 SYDVKM.

The J gene is TRBJ1-2, the V gene TRBV5-5; no clear D. This CDR3 comprises 15 residues. Germline V CDR1 and CDR2: SGHKS, YYEKEE (reference sequence). Trimming stripped 0 bases from V and 3 bases from J, with 12 bases between. For the CDR3, the DNA is TGTGCCAGCAGCTTGGGGGCAGCTATAGACTATGGCTACACCTTC. Encoded protein: CASSLGAAIDYGYTF.

V and J are TRBV4-3 and TRBJ2-7; D may be TRBD2 (6 bases). The length of the CDR3 is 14 residues. From germline, CDR1 is LGHNA and CDR2 YSLEER. Trimming stripped 0 bases from V and 2 bases from J, with 8 bases between. CDR3 amino acids: CASSQDGGAYEQYF. For the CDR3, the DNA is TGCGCCAGCAGCCAAGACGGGGGTGCCTACGAGCAGTACTTC.

The chain is built from TRBV6-5 and TRBJ2-2; 8 bases are shared with TRBD2. The CDR3 sequence is 15 residues long. CDR1 is MNHEY, CDR2 SVGAGI, per germline. After removal of 4 bases from V and 5 bases from J, the junction contained 6 bases not matched to a gene. DNA of the CDR3: TGTGCCAGCAGTTCGCGGGAGGTGGAGACCGGGGAGCTGTTTTTT. Protein sequence: CASSSREVETGELFF.

The chain employs TRBV5-1 and TRBJ2-5; 7 positions match TRBD1. This CDR3 spans 14 amino acids. The V gene's germline CDR1 is SGHRS and CDR2 YFSETQ. Trimming removed 3 bases from V and 2 bases from J; junction bases left unmatched: 4. In DNA form, the CDR3 reads TGCGCCAGCAGCTCTGGGACAGCTCAAGAGACCCAGTACTTC. Residues: CASSSGTAQETQYF.

This chain links TRBV29-1 with TRBJ2-5; 9 nucleotides match TRBD2. CDR3 size: 18 residues. V gave up 4 bases and J gave up 5 bases; unmatched junction bases: 20. CDR1 is SQVTM, CDR2 ANQGSEA, per germline. CDR3 nucleotides: TGCAGCGTTGGACGGCTGCGGGGGTTAGCGGGAGATTTGGAGACCCAGTACTTC. Its translation: CSVGRLRGLAGDLETQYF.

The CDR3 loop reads CASSSRTGGAGELFF. The CDR3 bases are TGTGCCAGCAGCTCCCGGACAGGGGGGGCCGGGGAGCTGTTTTTT. This chain connects TRBV11-3 to TRBJ2-2, with 10 bases matching TRBD1. Germline-derived CDR1 and CDR2 are SGHNT and YENEEA. The CDR3 sequence is 15 residues long. V was clipped by 4 bases and J by 6 bases; unmatched bases: 5. The variable domain in full, completed from reference TRBV11-3 and TRBJ2-2, reads EAGVVQSPRYKIIEKKQPVAFWCNPISGHNTLYWYLQNLGQGPELLIRYENEEAVDDSQLPKDRFSAERLKGVDSTLKIQPAELGDSAVYLCASSSRTGGAGELFFGEGSRLTVL.

The chain uses TRBV18 and TRBJ1-5, with 8 positions matching TRBD1. CDR3 length: 16 residues. Germline lookup yields CDR1 KGHSH and CDR2 LQKENI. The junction had 10 bases not matched to a gene; V was cut back by 6 bases and J by 3 bases. The CDR3 here is CASSDRQGLLNQPQHF. DNA of the CDR3: TGTGCCAGCTCGGATAGACAGGGGCTTCTCAATCAGCCCCAGCATTTT. The full variable domain, completed using reference TRBV18 and TRBJ1-5, is NAGVMQNPRHLVRRRGQEARLRCSPMKGHSHVYWYRQLPEEGLKFMVYLQKENIIDESGMPKERFSAEFPKEGPSILRIQQVVRGDSAAYFCASSDRQGLLNQPQHFGDGTRLSIL.

The chain has TRBV18 and TRBJ2-3, with 7 bases fitting TRBD1. CDR1 is KGHSH and CDR2 is LQKENI in the germline V gene. The ends lost 1 base at V and 0 bases at J; junction bases unmatched: 10. CDR3 length equals 18 residues. CDR3 sequence reads: CASSPLFRGTLSTDTQYF. CDR3 in DNA: TGTGCCAGCTCACCACTTTTCAGGGGGACCCTAAGCACAGATACGCAGTATTTT. Using reference TRBV18 and TRBJ2-3 for the parts outside the CDR3, the full variable domain is NAGVMQNPRHLVRRRGQEARLRCSPMKGHSHVYWYRQLPEEGLKFMVYLQKENIIDESGMPKERFSAEFPKEGPSILRIQQVVRGDSAAYFCASSPLFRGTLSTDTQYFGPGTRLTVL.

This chain uses TRBV4-1 with TRBJ1-1; TRBD1 is a possible D gene (6 bases). Looked up from germline, CDR1 is MGHRA and CDR2 is YSYEKL. The CDR3 runs to 17 residues. Trimming pared 4 bases from V and 2 bases from J, leaving 20 bases between. The CDR3 reads CASSPPSGVPGNTEAFF. The DNA of the CDR3 is TGCGCCAGCAGCCCTCCGTCAGGGGTCCCAGGAAACACTGAAGCTTTCTTT.

This sequence joins TRBV10-1 and TRBJ2-7; D gene unclear. Trimming removed 0 bases at V and 3 bases at J, with 9 bases between. Germline-derived CDR1 and CDR2 are WNHNN and SYGVQD (reference sequence). CDR3 length: 14 amino acids. The chain's CDR3 is CASSESARSYEQYF. In DNA, the CDR3 is TGCGCCAGCAGTGAGTCCGCTAGGAGCTACGAGCAGTACTTC.

Worth noting for this clone: This CDR3 is also generated by other DNA sequences in the sample. V and J are TRBV6-5 and TRBJ2-7; TRBD1 aligns across 7 bases. The CDR3 contains 15 residues. Germline V lookup: CDR1 MNHEY, CDR2 SVGAGI. After removal of 2 bases from V and 5 bases from J, the junction contained 9 bases not matched to a gene. The CDR3 coding sequence is TGTGCCAGCAGTTACAGTGGAAGGGGGCTGAACGAGCAGTACTTC. Residues: CASSYSGRGLNEQYF.

The chain is built from TRBV5-1 and TRBJ2-7, with TRBD1 matching over 7 bases. Germline CDR1 reads SGHRS; CDR2 reads YFSETQ. This CDR3 comprises 14 residues. The V gene end was trimmed by 5 bases and the J gene end by 3 bases; junction bases not matched to a gene: 8. The CDR3 is CASSPGDRFYEQYF. In DNA form, the CDR3 reads TGCGCCAGCAGTCCCGGGGACAGATTCTACGAGCAGTACTTC.

The chain couples TRBV6-6 to TRBJ1-6, with D unresolved. The CDR3 is 16 residues long. The ends were cut back, 5 bases at V and 2 bases at J, with 13 bases in the middle. Germline V gives CDR1 MNHNY, CDR2 SVGAGI (reference sequence). In DNA form, the CDR3 reads TGTGCCAGCAGTCTTTCGCCGGGAACCTATAATTCACCCCTCCACTTT. Protein: CASSLSPGTYNSPLHF.

The V gene is TRBV19, the J gene TRBJ1-5; weak D call: TRBD1 (5 bases). The CDR3 length is 16 residues. Trimming took off 7 bases at V and 3 bases at J, with 19 bases between the two ends. Germline-derived CDR1 and CDR2 are LNHDA and SQIVND (reference sequence). The CDR3 DNA reads as TGTGCCAGTACCATTCTGGGGGGAGTATACAATCAGCCCCAGCATTTT. Amino acid sequence: CASTILGGVYNQPQHF. The full variable domain, its missing parts supplied by reference TRBV19 and TRBJ1-5, is DGGITQSPKYLFRKEGQNVTLSCEQNLNHDAMYWYRQDPGQGLRLIYYSQIVNDFQKGDIAEGYSVSREKKESFPLTVTSAQKNPTAFYLCASTILGGVYNQPQHFGDGTRLSIL.

The chain recombines TRBV30 with TRBJ1-3; D possibly corresponds to TRBD1 (5 bases). Trimming left V 2 bases short and J 0 bases short, with 14 bases between. Germline CDR1 reads GTSNPN; CDR2 reads SVGIG (reference sequence). The CDR3 contains 16 residues. CDR3 sequence: CAWSFGGFSSGNTIYF. In DNA, the CDR3 is TGTGCCTGGAGTTTCGGGGGGTTTAGCTCTGGAAACACCATATATTTT.